This entry is about one T cell receptor (beta chain). Some clones are missing from TCRdb's copy, which holds only in-frame ones; the method was immunoSEQ multiplex PCR. Of a few hundred thousand clones listed, roughly 92% were seen once; the top ten hold roughly 6%. These data are taken from a study of brain T cells in children with intractable seizures. Time point meaning: blood from clinic visit 5 months post-surgery; TSC patient then seizure free. Surgery cases with the highest brain T cell transcript signatures were chosen for sequencing. Germline loops: CDR1 SGDLS, CDR2 YYNGEE. The V and J ends lost 0 bases and 2 bases respectively, with 9 bases between them. This CDR3 is built from 15 residues.

The sequencing used peripheral blood, collected about 5 months after surgery. V gene TRBV9 combines with J gene TRBJ2-1; possibly TRBD2 for D (5 bases). The source of this sequence is a boy under two years old with tuberous sclerosis and intractable seizures. The CDR3 sequence is CASSVDGVTYNEQFF. CDR3 nucleotide sequence: TGTGCCAGCAGCGTAGACGGGGTAACCTACAATGAGCAGTTCTTC.